This T cell receptor (beta chain) was sequenced during a study of control samples from healthy donors and cancer patients (dated by TCRdb to about 2020). Regarding this clone: Its antigen is still unknown. Base qualities are not at hand, and no much larger clone is one base apart.

The CDR3, cysteine through phenylalanine, is 13 amino acids long. Left in the record is the CDR3 DNA by itself, 39 bases read in frame from the first base. The trim is 3 bases for V and 8 bases for J, with a gap of 13 bases between the germline ends. The germline V gene (reference sequence) provides CDR1 LNHDA and CDR2 SQIVND. The library came from the immunoSEQ multiplex PCR assay. The clones in this table, taken by TCRdb from immuneACCESS, are in-frame only. Not every clone is retained; where verified, under half of the shortfall comes from an unresolved V gene, and the cause of the rest is unknown. This sample is represented by 140,000 or so clones; roughly 90% of them were singletons. The top ten clones comprise around 4.9% of the sample.

The receptor was isolated from a man aged 25-45 years in good health. The material sequenced was blood. The V and J segments used are TRBV19 and TRBJ1-2; no D gene is confidently identified. The CDR3 corresponds to CASSILRSSGYTF. The DNA sequence is TGTGCCAGTAGTATTCTACGGTCTTCGGGCTACACCTTC.